The present T cell receptor (beta chain) was sequenced within a study of blood T cell repertoires in COVID-19. At the level of the study: Acute and convalescent COVID-19 specimens originated in the United States, Italy and Spain. T cells, B-cell-depleted T cells, or PBMCs supplied cDNA or gDNA.

CDR1 is MGHDK, CDR2 SYGVNS, per germline. CDR3 length: 12 residues. V lost 4 bases, J lost 8 bases, and 11 bases lay in between. Study processing details: Amplified reference gene primers provided the basis for estimating nucleated cell counts. Profiled with immunoSEQ multiplex PCR; TCRdb holds only in-frame clones, not every one. The DNA gave D and trimming, while V, J and clone size come from that table. The table records 65,000 to 70,000 clones, approximately 84% of them present only once. Sequenced material: peripheral blood. V is TRBV25-1 and J is TRBJ1-2; TRBD1 is a possible D gene (5 bases). The sequence came from a woman aged 55-70 years with acute or convalescent COVID-19. The CDR3 nucleotides read TGTGCCAGCAGTGGCCCCAGACAGGGCTACACCTTC. It encodes CASSGPRQGYTF.